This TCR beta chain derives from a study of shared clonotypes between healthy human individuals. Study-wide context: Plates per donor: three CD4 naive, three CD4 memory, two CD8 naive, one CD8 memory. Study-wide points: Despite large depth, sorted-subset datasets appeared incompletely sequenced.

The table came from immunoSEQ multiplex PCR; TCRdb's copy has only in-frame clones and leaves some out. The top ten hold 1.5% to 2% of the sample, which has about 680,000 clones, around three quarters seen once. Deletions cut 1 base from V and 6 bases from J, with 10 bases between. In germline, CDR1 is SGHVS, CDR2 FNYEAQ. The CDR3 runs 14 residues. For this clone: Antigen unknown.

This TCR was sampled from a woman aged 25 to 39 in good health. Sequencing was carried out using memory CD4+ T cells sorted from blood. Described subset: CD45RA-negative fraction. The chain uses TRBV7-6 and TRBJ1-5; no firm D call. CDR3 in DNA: TGTGCCAGCAGCTTAGTGGGAGACGGTCAGCCCCAGCATTTT. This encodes CASSLVGDGQPQHF.